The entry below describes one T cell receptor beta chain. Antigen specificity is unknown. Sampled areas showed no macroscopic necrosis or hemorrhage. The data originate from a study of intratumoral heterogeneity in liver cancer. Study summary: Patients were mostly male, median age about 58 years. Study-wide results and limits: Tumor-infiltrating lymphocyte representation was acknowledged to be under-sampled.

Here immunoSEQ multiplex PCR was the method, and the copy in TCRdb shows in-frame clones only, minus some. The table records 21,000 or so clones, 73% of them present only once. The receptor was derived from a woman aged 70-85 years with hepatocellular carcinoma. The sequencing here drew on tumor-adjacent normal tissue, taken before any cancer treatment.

CDR3 residues: CASSRNRLAGGKMTQYF. The CDR3 DNA follows: TGTGCCAGCAGCCGAAATCGACTAGCGGGTGGGAAGATGACCCAGTACTTC. This chain links TRBV3-1 (or the pseudogene TRBV3-2) with TRBJ2-5, with TRBD2 matching over 10 bases. There are 17 residues in the CDR3. Unmatched junction bases numbered 15, after V lost 4 bases and J lost 7 bases. Germline CDR1 and CDR2: LGHDT and YNNKEL (reference sequence).